A single sample gave rise to the 3 T cell receptor beta chains below, sequenced in a study of regulatory T cells in long-lasting Graves disease (dated by TCRdb to 2020 to 2022). The time point label on this specimen signifies: persistent/refractory GD, antithyroid drugs over 5 years with positive TRAb. For both TCR sequencing and RNA sequencing, RNA was extracted from PBMCs in TRIzol. The library was generated by multiplex PCR. The sequencer listed for this sample is Illumina HiSeq 4000. To build TCR beta libraries, CDR3 regions were amplified by Arm-PCR using iRepertoire HTBI primers. TCRdb trimmed the raw reads at Q25, called clones with MiXCR and kept productive beta chains. Each CDR3 protein gets just one entry, which takes the most common genes and DNA from the rows behind it. A total of roughly 700,000 distinct CDR3 sequences appear in this sample, about 32% of them only once. Around 42% of the sample goes to the ten largest clones.

The source was peripheral blood mononuclear cells (PBMCs), collected when the disease was refractory, from a patient treated with antithyroid drugs. The receptors shown here come from a female donor with Graves disease.

This clonotype was counted ten times or more. The CDR3 DNA reads as TGTGCCAGCAGCCCCGCGGGGGAGAGTATTGGCTACACCTTC. This codes for CASSPAGESIGYTF. The rearrangement joins TRBV12-3 or TRBV12-4 to TRBJ1-2; D might be TRBD1 (5 bases). CDR3 length: 14 residues. V was clipped by 6 bases and J by 7 bases, with 18 bases between them.

The rearrangement links TRBV5-1 to TRBJ2-7, with TRBD1 identical over 7 bases. This CDR3 comprises 14 residues. V shed 4 bases and J 3 bases; nucleotides not matched to a gene: 7. Germline loops: CDR1 SGHRS, CDR2 YFSETQ. This chain's CDR3 is CASSRRQGHYEQYF. In nucleotides, the CDR3 is TGCGCCAGCAGCCGACGACAGGGCCACTACGAGCAGTACTTC.

The chain links TRBV9 to TRBJ2-2; D unresolved. Between the trimmed V and J ends, which lost 1 base and 6 bases, there was a span of 10 bases. This CDR3 is built from 14 residues. Germline CDR1 and CDR2: SGDLS and YYNGEE. Here the CDR3 reads CASSVSPISGELFF. CDR3 nucleotide sequence: TGTGCCAGCAGCGTATCCCCAATCTCCGGGGAGCTGTTTTTT.